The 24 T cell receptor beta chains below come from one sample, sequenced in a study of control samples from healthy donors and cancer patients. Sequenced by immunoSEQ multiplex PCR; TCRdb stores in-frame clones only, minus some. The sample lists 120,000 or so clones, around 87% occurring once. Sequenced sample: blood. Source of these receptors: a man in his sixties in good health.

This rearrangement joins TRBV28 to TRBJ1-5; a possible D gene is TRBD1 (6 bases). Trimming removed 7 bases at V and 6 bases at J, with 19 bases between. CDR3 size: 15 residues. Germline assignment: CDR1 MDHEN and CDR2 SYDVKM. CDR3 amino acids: CASMKGGRVSQPQHF. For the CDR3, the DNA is TGTGCCAGCATGAAGGGGGGCCGGGTGAGTCAGCCCCAGCATTTT.

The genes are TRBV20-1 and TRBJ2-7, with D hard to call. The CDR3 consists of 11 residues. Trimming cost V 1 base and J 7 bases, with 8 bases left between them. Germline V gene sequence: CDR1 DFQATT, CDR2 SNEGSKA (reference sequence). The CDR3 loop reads CSARVPGEQYF. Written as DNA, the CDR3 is TGCAGTGCTAGAGTCCCGGGTGAGCAGTACTTC.

CDR3 region: CAISGGRYEQYF. The CDR3 DNA reads as TGTGCCATCAGTGGAGGCAGGTACGAGCAGTACTTC. The rearrangement joins TRBV10-3 to TRBJ2-7; D gene ambiguous. With 4 bases removed from V and 4 bases from J, the gap between germline ends came to 8 bases. Per germline, CDR1 ENHRY and CDR2 SYGVKD. CDR3 size: 12 residues.

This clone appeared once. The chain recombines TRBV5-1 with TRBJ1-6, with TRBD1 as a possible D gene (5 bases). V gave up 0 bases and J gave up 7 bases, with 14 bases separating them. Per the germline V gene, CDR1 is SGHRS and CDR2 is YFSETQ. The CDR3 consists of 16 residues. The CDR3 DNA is TGCGCCAGCAGCTTGGAAGTTGGGACGGGGAATTCACCCCTCCACTTT. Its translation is CASSLEVGTGNSPLHF.

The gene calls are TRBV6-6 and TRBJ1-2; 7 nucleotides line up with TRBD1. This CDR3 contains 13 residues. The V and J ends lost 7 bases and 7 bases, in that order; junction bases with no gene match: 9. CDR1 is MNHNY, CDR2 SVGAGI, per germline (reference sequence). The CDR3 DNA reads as TGTGCCAGCACGAGACAGGGAAATGGTGGCTACACCTTC. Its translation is CASTRQGNGGYTF.

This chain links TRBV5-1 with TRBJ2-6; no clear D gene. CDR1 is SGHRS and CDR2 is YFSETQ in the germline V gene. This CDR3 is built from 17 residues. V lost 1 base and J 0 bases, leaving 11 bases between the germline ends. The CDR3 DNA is TGCGCCAGCAGCTTGTATCCCGAGAGCTCTGGGGCCAACGTCCTGACTTTC. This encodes CASSLYPESSGANVLTF.

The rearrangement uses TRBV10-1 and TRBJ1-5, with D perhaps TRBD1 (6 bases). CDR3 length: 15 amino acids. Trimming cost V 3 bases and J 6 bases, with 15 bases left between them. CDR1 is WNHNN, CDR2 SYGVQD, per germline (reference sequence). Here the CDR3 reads CASSEHRGVGQPQHF. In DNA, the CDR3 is TGCGCCAGCAGTGAACATAGGGGGGTAGGTCAGCCCCAGCATTTT.

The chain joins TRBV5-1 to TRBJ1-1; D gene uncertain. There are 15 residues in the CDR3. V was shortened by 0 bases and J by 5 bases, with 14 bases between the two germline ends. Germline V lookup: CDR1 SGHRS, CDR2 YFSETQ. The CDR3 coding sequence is TGCGCCAGCAGCTTGGCAGGACCTACGGGGACTGAAGCTTTCTTT. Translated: CASSLAGPTGTEAFF.

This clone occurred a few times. This chain's CDR3 is CASGVGPHLEQFF. The CDR3 bases are TGTGCCAGCGGGGTTGGTCCCCACCTTGAGCAGTTCTTC. This sequence joins TRBV6-5 and TRBJ2-1; D unresolved. The CDR3 loop spans 13 amino acids. In germline, CDR1 is MNHEY, CDR2 SVGAGI. Trimming cost V 8 bases and J 9 bases, with 17 bases left between them.

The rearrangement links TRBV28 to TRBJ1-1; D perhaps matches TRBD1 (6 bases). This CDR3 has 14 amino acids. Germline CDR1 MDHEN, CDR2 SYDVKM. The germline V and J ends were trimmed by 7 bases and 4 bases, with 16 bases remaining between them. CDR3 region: CASIQQGGGTEAFF. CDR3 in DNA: TGTGCCAGCATTCAACAGGGAGGGGGCACTGAAGCTTTCTTT.

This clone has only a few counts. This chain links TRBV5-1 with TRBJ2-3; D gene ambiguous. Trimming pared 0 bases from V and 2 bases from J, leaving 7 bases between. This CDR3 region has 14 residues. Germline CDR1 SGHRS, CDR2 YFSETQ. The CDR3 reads CASSLAPHTDTQYF. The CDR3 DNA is TGCGCCAGCAGCTTGGCGCCGCACACAGATACGCAGTATTTT.

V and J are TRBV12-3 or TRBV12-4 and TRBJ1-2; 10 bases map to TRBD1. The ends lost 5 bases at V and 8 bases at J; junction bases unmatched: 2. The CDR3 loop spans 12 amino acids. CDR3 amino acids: CASSGTGEGYTF. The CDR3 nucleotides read TGTGCCAGCAGTGGGACAGGGGAAGGCTACACCTTC.

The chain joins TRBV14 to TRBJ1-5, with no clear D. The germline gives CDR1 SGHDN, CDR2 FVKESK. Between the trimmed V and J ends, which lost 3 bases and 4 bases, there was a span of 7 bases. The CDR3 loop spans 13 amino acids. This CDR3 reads CASSQAVNQPQHF. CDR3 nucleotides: TGTGCCAGCAGCCAGGCGGTAAATCAGCCCCAGCATTTT.

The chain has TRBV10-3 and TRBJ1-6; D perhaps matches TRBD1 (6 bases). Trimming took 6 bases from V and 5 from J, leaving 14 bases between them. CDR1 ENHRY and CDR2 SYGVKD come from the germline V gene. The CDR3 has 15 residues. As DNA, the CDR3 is TGTGCCATCAGGGTAACAGGGAATAATAATTCACCCCTCCACTTT. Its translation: CAIRVTGNNNSPLHF.

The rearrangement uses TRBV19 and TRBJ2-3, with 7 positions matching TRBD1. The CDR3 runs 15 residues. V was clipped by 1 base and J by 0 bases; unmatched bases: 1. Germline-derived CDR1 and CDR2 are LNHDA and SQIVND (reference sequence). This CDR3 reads CASSIGQGSTDTQYF. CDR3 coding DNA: TGTGCCAGTAGTATAGGACAGGGTAGCACAGATACGCAGTATTTT.

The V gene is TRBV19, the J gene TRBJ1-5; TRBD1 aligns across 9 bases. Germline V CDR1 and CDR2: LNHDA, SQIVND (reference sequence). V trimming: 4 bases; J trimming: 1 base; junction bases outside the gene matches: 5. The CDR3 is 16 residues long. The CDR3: CASSTQGAWSNQPQHF. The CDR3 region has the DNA TGTGCCAGTAGTACACAGGGGGCATGGAGCAATCAGCCCCAGCATTTT.

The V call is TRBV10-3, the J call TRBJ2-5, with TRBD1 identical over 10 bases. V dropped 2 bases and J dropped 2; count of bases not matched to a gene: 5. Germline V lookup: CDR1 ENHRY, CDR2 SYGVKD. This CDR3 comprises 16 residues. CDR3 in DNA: TGTGCCATCAGTGAGCCGGACAGGGGGGCACAAGAGACCCAGTACTTC. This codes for CAISEPDRGAQETQYF.

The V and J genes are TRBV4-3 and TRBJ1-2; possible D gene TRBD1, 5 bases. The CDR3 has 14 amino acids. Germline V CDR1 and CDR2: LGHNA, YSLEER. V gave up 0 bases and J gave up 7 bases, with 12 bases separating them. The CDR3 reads CASSQEETVGGYTF. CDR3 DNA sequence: TGCGCCAGCAGCCAAGAGGAGACAGTAGGTGGCTACACCTTC.

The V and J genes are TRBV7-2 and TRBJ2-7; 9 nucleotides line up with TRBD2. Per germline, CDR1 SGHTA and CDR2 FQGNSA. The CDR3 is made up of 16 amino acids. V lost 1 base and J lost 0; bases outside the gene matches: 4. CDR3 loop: CASSLGSGGPSYEQYF. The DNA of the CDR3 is TGTGCCAGCAGCTTAGGAAGCGGGGGGCCCTCCTACGAGCAGTACTTC.

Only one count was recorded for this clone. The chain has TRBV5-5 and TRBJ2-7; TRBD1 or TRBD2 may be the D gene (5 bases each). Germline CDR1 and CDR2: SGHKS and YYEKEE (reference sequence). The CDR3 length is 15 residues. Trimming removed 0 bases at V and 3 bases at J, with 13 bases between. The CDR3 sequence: CASSLGPGQNYEQYF. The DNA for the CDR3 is TGTGCCAGCAGCTTGGGTCCGGGGCAGAACTACGAGCAGTACTTC.

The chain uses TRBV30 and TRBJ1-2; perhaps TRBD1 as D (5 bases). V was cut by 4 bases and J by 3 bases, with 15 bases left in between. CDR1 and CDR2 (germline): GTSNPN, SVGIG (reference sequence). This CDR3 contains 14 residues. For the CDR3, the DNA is TGTGCCTGGAATCTTCGGGGACTATACTATGGCTACACCTTC. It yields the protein CAWNLRGLYYGYTF.

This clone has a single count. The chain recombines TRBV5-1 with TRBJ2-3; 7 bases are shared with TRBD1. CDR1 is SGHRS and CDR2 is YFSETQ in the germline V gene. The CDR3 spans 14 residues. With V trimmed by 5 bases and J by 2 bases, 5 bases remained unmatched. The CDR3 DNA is TGCGCCAGCAGACAAGGGGGCATCACAGATACGCAGTATTTT. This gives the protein CASRQGGITDTQYF.

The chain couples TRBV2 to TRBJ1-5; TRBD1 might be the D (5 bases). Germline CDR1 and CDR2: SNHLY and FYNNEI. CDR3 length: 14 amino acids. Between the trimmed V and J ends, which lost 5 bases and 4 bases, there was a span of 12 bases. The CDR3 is CASSLLTENQPQHF. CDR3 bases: TGTGCCAGCAGTCTTCTGACAGAAAATCAGCCCCAGCATTTT.

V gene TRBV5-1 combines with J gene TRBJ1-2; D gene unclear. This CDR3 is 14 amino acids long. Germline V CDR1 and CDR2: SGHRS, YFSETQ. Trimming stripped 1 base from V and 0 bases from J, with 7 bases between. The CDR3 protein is CASSLMLTNYGYTF. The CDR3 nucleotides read TGCGCCAGCAGCTTGATGCTCACTAACTATGGCTACACCTTC.